Following are 3 T cell receptor beta chains from one sample sequenced in a study of T-cell memory formation after mild COVID-19. TCRdb called the 5' RACE reads again in MiXCR, with one record for every CDR3 protein. The table lists 200,000 or so distinct CDR3 sequences, about a sixth of them singletons, with around 1.9% in the top ten. The sample comprised PBMCs or a T cell subset sorted from them (not recorded which). Every receptor here comes from an adult woman who had mild COVID-19 (a few samples of this study predate the infection). Cell type and time point are not known.

The chain couples TRBV7-6 to TRBJ1-2; 9 bases align to TRBD1. The germline V gene encodes CDR1 SGHVS and CDR2 FNYEAQ. The CDR3 is 15 amino acids. After removal of 0 bases from V and 5 bases from J, the junction contained 4 bases not matched to a gene. CDR3 DNA sequence: TGTGCCAGCAGCTTAGCCCCTGGACAGGGGTATGGCTACACCTTC. It encodes CASSLAPGQGYGYTF. Looking up the rest from reference TRBV7-6 and TRBJ1-2 gives the full variable domain: GAGVSQSPRYKVTKRGQDVALRCDPISGHVSLYWYRQALGQGPEFLTYFNYEAQQDKSGLPNDRFSAERPEGSISTLTIQRTEQRDSAMYRCASSLAPGQGYGYTFGSGTRLTVV.

The J gene is TRBJ2-5, the V gene TRBV5-1; the D is unclear. This CDR3 is 11 amino acids long. V was shortened by 4 bases and J by 2 bases, with 3 bases between the two germline ends. Germline assignment: CDR1 SGHRS and CDR2 YFSETQ. CDR3: CASSIQETQYF. The CDR3 DNA reads TGCGCCAGCAGCATACAAGAGACCCAGTACTTC.

This clonotype appeared a few times. This sequence joins TRBV7-6 and TRBJ2-3; no clear D gene. The germline CDR1 and CDR2 sequences are SGHVS and FNYEAQ. Trimming shortened V by 5 bases and J by 1 base, and 10 bases separated the two germline ends. The CDR3 has 14 amino acids. The CDR3 spells CASSKKDGTDTQYF. Written as DNA, the CDR3 is TGTGCCAGCAGCAAGAAGGACGGCACAGATACGCAGTATTTT.